One sample yielded the 17 T cell receptor beta chains listed below, sequenced in a study of cytomegalovirus exposure and HLA in healthy donors. The study ran its PCR with 60 Vbeta and 13 Jbeta primers. TCRdb's copy holds only in-frame clones and misses some; the assay was immunoSEQ multiplex PCR. The sample records about 180,000 clones, 70% to 80% being singletons. Sequencing input: PBMCs. Receptors originate from a man aged 60 to 75 in good health and CMV-seronegative.

V is TRBV7-6 and J is TRBJ2-7; D remains ambiguous. This CDR3 spans 15 amino acids. Trimming left V 1 base short and J 2 bases short, with 12 bases between. Germline CDR1 reads SGHVS; CDR2 reads FNYEAQ. The CDR3 DNA follows: TGTGCCAGCAGCTTAGTCGGGTCCGATGCCTACGAGCAGTACTTC. Its protein product is CASSLVGSDAYEQYF.

This chain joins TRBV7-3 and TRBJ2-6; 9 positions agree with TRBD1. V gave up 2 bases and J gave up 2 bases; unmatched junction bases: 7. From germline, CDR1 is SGHTA and CDR2 FQGTGA. This CDR3 is 18 amino acids long. The chain's CDR3 is CASSLGTGGFPGANVLTF. CDR3 coding DNA: TGTGCCAGCAGCTTAGGAACAGGGGGCTTTCCTGGGGCCAACGTCCTGACTTTC.

The V and J genes are TRBV19 and TRBJ2-3, with D possibly being TRBD2 (6 bases). Between the trimmed V and J ends, which lost 2 bases and 0 bases, there was a span of 15 bases. The germline V gene has CDR1 LNHDA and CDR2 SQIVND (reference sequence). CDR3 length: 17 residues. This CDR3 reads CASSIWLRRESTDTQYF. CDR3 bases: TGTGCCAGTAGTATATGGTTGCGGCGGGAAAGCACAGATACGCAGTATTTT. The full variable domain, rest sourced from reference TRBV19 and TRBJ2-3, is DGGITQSPKYLFRKEGQNVTLSCEQNLNHDAMYWYRQDPGQGLRLIYYSQIVNDFQKGDIAEGYSVSREKKESFPLTVTSAQKNPTAFYLCASSIWLRRESTDTQYFGPGTRLTVL.

Note on this clone: Other DNA sequences within the sample encode an identical CDR3. The chain uses TRBV30 and TRBJ1-5; D uncertain. V was pared by 3 bases and J by 0 bases, with 6 bases between. Germline-derived CDR1 and CDR2 are GTSNPN and SVGIG (reference sequence). This CDR3 region has 13 residues. CDR3 region: CAWRRDSNQPQHF. CDR3 coding DNA: TGTGCCTGGAGGCGGGATAGCAATCAGCCCCAGCATTTT.

This chain joins TRBV6-5 and TRBJ2-3; D remains unclear. The germline V and J ends were trimmed by 8 bases and 7 bases, with 16 bases remaining between them. CDR3 length: 13 amino acids. CDR1 MNHEY and CDR2 SVGAGI come from the germline V gene. The CDR3 loop reads CASLESSSNTQYF. The DNA for the CDR3 is TGTGCCAGCCTCGAGAGTAGCTCAAATACGCAGTATTTT.

The chain combines TRBV5-1 with TRBJ2-1; maybe TRBD1 (6 bases). Germline CDR1 SGHRS, CDR2 YFSETQ. V was trimmed by 2 bases and J by 1 base, leaving 10 bases between them. This CDR3 has 15 amino acids. The CDR3 DNA reads as TGCGCCAGCAGCTTTGGGGACATGTCCTACAATGAGCAGTTCTTC. Translating it yields CASSFGDMSYNEQFF.

The J gene is TRBJ1-2, the V gene TRBV5-6, with no clear D. Trimming took 1 base from V and 2 from J, leaving 21 bases between them. Germline CDR1 SGHDT, CDR2 YYEEEE. The CDR3 length is 18 residues. CDR3 sequence reads: CASSLFKVLHSPNYGYTF. As DNA, the CDR3 is TGTGCCAGCAGCTTGTTCAAGGTCCTGCATAGCCCAAACTATGGCTACACCTTC.

The chain joins TRBV15 to TRBJ1-3; no definite D call. The CDR3 totals 16 residues. Trimming removed 0 bases at V and 3 bases at J, with 12 bases between. In germline, CDR1 is LNHNV, CDR2 YYDKDF (reference sequence). CDR3 in amino acids: CATSRDPSPVGNTIYF. CDR3 coding DNA: TGTGCCACCAGCAGAGATCCCAGTCCTGTTGGAAACACCATATATTTT.

This clone was seen more than once but under ten times. The gene calls are TRBV11-2 and TRBJ1-1; D may be TRBD1 (5 bases). Germline lookup yields CDR1 SGHAT and CDR2 FQNNGV. The CDR3 is made up of 13 amino acids. V gave up 5 bases and J gave up 1 base, with 8 bases separating them. CDR3 amino acids: CASSQGPNTEAFF. The CDR3, as DNA: TGTGCCAGCAGCCAGGGCCCGAACACTGAAGCTTTCTTT.

CDR3 loop: CATTGTRGQPQHF. DNA of the CDR3: TGTGCCACTACCGGGACAAGAGGTCAGCCCCAGCATTTT. The chain uses TRBV10-3 and TRBJ1-5, with D possibly TRBD1 on 6 matching bases. This CDR3 spans 13 amino acids. The germline CDR1 and CDR2 sequences are ENHRY and SYGVKD. Trimming shortened V by 10 bases and J by 6 bases, and 16 bases separated the two germline ends.

The chain combines TRBV5-4 with TRBJ2-1; possible D gene TRBD1, 6 bases. V lost 0 bases to trimming and J lost 0 bases, with 13 bases between them. CDR3 length: 17 amino acids. Germline values: CDR1 SGHNT, CDR2 YYREEE (reference sequence). The CDR3 region has the DNA TGTGCCAGCAGCTTGGAGTTTGGACAGAGCTCCTACAATGAGCAGTTCTTC. Amino acid sequence: CASSLEFGQSSYNEQFF.

The genes are TRBV7-8 and TRBJ1-4; D ambiguous. There are 14 residues in the CDR3. V was clipped by 2 bases and J by 5 bases, with 9 bases between them. Germline V CDR1 and CDR2: SGHVS, FQNEAQ. The CDR3 region is CASSLTRGNEKLFF. In DNA, the CDR3 is TGTGCCAGCAGCTTAACACGGGGAAATGAAAAACTGTTTTTT.

The rearrangement links TRBV4-1 to TRBJ1-1, with D perhaps matching TRBD1 (6 bases). In germline, CDR1 is MGHRA, CDR2 YSYEKL. CDR3 size: 13 residues. Trimming left V 1 base short and J 10 bases short, with 13 bases between. The CDR3 DNA follows: TGCGCCAGCAGCCAAGTAGGGGGGGCGCCAGCTTTCTTT. Translation: CASSQVGGAPAFF.

This sequence joins TRBV18 and TRBJ1-5; D unclear. The CDR3 extends over 13 amino acids. Germline V lookup: CDR1 KGHSH, CDR2 LQKENI. Trimming took off 3 bases at V and 5 bases at J, with 8 bases between the two ends. The CDR3 protein is CASSPTGDQPQHF. The CDR3 DNA sequence: TGTGCCAGCTCACCTACCGGGGATCAGCCCCAGCATTTT.

The rearrangement joins TRBV19 to TRBJ2-7; tentatively, D is TRBD2 (6 bases). Germline V CDR1 and CDR2: LNHDA, SQIVND (reference sequence). CDR3 size: 15 residues. V was shortened by 3 bases and J by 2 bases, with 14 bases between the two germline ends. The CDR3 reads CASSIGGGAPYEQYF. CDR3 coding DNA: TGTGCCAGTAGTATCGGGGGTGGGGCCCCCTACGAGCAGTACTTC.

A few counts support this clone. The junction and the germline gene differ at one end; a read error may be behind it. The chain has TRBV30 and TRBJ2-1; no clear D gene. Germline CDR1 is GTSNPN and CDR2 is SVGIG (reference sequence). This CDR3 has 16 amino acids. Here the CDR3 reads CAWSVKLGSSDNEQFF. In DNA, the CDR3 is TGTGCCTGGAGTGTAAAGCTTGGTAGCTCCGACAATGAGCAGTTCTTC.

The chain employs TRBV6-5 and TRBJ1-3; D call uncertain. Germline V gene data show CDR1 as MNHEY and CDR2 as SVGAGI. The CDR3 runs 13 residues. V shed 5 bases and J shed 8 bases, with 13 bases lying between them. The CDR3 DNA reads as TGTGCCAGCAGTCGAGGGAAGGGTCACACCATATATTTT. It is translated as CASSRGKGHTIYF.